Below are 10 T cell receptor beta chains sequenced from a single sample in a study of T cell responses to AZD1222 COVID-19 vaccine. Sequenced by immunoSEQ multiplex PCR; TCRdb stores in-frame clones only, minus some. Altogether 100,000 to 150,000 clones are present, more than 70% being singletons, with the ten largest covering more than 9%. This sample comprised peripheral blood, obtained on day 0 of AZD1222 vaccination. These TCRs come from an adult in good health.

Worth noting for this clone: At one end the junction does not follow the germline gene, possibly because of a read error. The chain combines TRBV30 with TRBJ2-1; D could derive from TRBD1 or TRBD2 (5 bases each). This CDR3 spans 10 amino acids. Germline V gene sequence: CDR1 GTSNPN, CDR2 SVGIG (reference sequence). In DNA, the CDR3 is TGTGCCTGGAGTGGGGACGGAAAGGTCTTC. Its protein product is CAWSGDGKVF.

This chain uses TRBV6-2 or TRBV6-3 with TRBJ2-1; D unclear. Trimming cost V 2 bases and J 0 bases, with 8 bases left between them. CDR3 length: 15 residues. Per germline, CDR1 MNHEY and CDR2 SVGEGT. DNA of the CDR3: TGTGCCAGCAGTTACGCTCCCAGCTCCTACAATGAGCAGTTCTTC. Translating it yields CASSYAPSSYNEQFF.

This clone occurred once. J is TRBJ1-1 and V is TRBV5-4; no clear D gene. This CDR3 contains 14 residues. The ends were cut back, 0 bases at V and 5 bases at J, with 11 bases in the middle. From germline, CDR1 is SGHNT and CDR2 YYREEE (reference sequence). The CDR3 protein is CASSLGRTGTEAFF. CDR3 sequence (DNA): TGTGCCAGCAGCTTGGGACGGACGGGGACTGAAGCTTTCTTT.

This chain connects TRBV7-9 to TRBJ1-2, with D uncertain. CDR1 and CDR2 (germline): SEHNR, FQNEAQ (reference sequence). Trimming shortened V by 5 bases and J by 1 base, and 5 bases separated the two germline ends. The CDR3 loop spans 12 amino acids. This CDR3 is CASSRGNYGYTF. The CDR3 nucleotides read TGTGCCAGCAGCCGTGGTAACTATGGCTACACCTTC.

CDR3 in amino acids: CAWSGLAGVLTSTDTQYF. CDR3 bases: TGTGCCTGGAGTGGGCTAGCGGGGGTTTTAACTAGCACAGATACGCAGTATTTT. This chain uses TRBV30 with TRBJ2-3, with 10 positions matching TRBD2. The germline gives CDR1 GTSNPN, CDR2 SVGIG (reference sequence). V lost 1 base to trimming and J lost 0 bases; unmatched junction nucleotides: 10. The CDR3 sequence is 18 residues long.

The rearrangement joins TRBV28 to TRBJ1-1, with D perhaps matching TRBD1 (6 bases). Germline V CDR1 and CDR2: MDHEN, SYDVKM. The CDR3 runs to 12 residues. The V end lost 7 bases, the J end lost 14 bases, and 20 bases lay between the germline ends. The CDR3 nucleotides are TGTGCCAGCATTCCCATCCAGGGGTTTTTCTTCTTT. Translating it yields CASIPIQGFFFF.

V is TRBV5-4 and J is TRBJ1-3; D gene ambiguous. The CDR3 is made up of 13 amino acids. Looked up from germline, CDR1 is SGHNT and CDR2 is YYREEE (reference sequence). V was shortened by 0 bases and J by 3 bases, with 4 bases between the two germline ends. CDR3 bases: TGTGCCAGCAGCTTGGGTAGTGGAAACACCATATATTTT. It specifies CASSLGSGNTIYF.

V usage is TRBV24-1 and J usage is TRBJ2-1; 9 bases align to TRBD2. Germline values: CDR1 KGHDR, CDR2 SFDVKD. The V and J ends lost 5 bases and 0 bases, in that order; junction bases with no gene match: 4. This CDR3 contains 16 residues. CDR3 in amino acids: CATSASSGISYNEQFF. The CDR3, as DNA: TGTGCCACCAGTGCTTCTAGCGGGATCTCCTACAATGAGCAGTTCTTC.

The chain carries TRBV15 and TRBJ2-1; D unclear. CDR1 and CDR2 from the germline V gene are LNHNV and YYDKDF (reference sequence). V shed 2 bases and J shed 5 bases, with 13 bases lying between them. The CDR3 length is 15 residues. The CDR3 DNA follows: TGTGCCACCAGCAGATCAACCTCTACCCACAATGAGCAGTTCTTC. It yields the protein CATSRSTSTHNEQFF.

The genes are TRBV5-1 and TRBJ2-3, with TRBD2 identical over 7 bases. The junction had 16 bases not matched to a gene; V was cut back by 4 bases and J by 5 bases. Looked up from germline, CDR1 is SGHRS and CDR2 is YFSETQ. The CDR3 extends over 17 amino acids. This CDR3 is CASSQNSRRGLGDTQYF. The DNA for the CDR3 is TGCGCCAGCAGCCAAAACAGTCGGCGGGGGTTAGGAGATACGCAGTATTTT.